This T cell receptor (beta chain) stems from a study of T cell responses to AZD1222 COVID-19 vaccine. Overall study context: Analysis merged second doses at about 4 or about 12 weeks.

As for this clone: What it binds is unknown.

The method was immunoSEQ multiplex PCR; TCRdb's version includes in-frame clones alone and lacks a portion of them. The sample consists of 100,000 to 150,000 clones, around 90% of them appearing once. Study findings and constraints: Two AZD1222 administrations were followed by greater Spike-specific TCR breadth and depth. White British ancestry dominated among donors, who included more females, and clonal diversity was possibly underestimated.

The CDR3 loop spans 13 amino acids. The germline CDR1 and CDR2 sequences are MNHEY and SVGAGI. Germline trimming cut 6 bases from V and 8 bases from J; bases unmatched to any gene: 9. The clonotype originates from an adult in good health. The gene calls are TRBV6-5 and TRBJ1-2, with 7 bases aligning to TRBD1. The starting material was peripheral blood, obtained on day 0 of AZD1222 vaccination. CDR3: CASRRDRVGGYTF. The CDR3, as DNA: TGTGCCAGCAGGCGCGACAGGGTGGGCGGCTACACCTTC.